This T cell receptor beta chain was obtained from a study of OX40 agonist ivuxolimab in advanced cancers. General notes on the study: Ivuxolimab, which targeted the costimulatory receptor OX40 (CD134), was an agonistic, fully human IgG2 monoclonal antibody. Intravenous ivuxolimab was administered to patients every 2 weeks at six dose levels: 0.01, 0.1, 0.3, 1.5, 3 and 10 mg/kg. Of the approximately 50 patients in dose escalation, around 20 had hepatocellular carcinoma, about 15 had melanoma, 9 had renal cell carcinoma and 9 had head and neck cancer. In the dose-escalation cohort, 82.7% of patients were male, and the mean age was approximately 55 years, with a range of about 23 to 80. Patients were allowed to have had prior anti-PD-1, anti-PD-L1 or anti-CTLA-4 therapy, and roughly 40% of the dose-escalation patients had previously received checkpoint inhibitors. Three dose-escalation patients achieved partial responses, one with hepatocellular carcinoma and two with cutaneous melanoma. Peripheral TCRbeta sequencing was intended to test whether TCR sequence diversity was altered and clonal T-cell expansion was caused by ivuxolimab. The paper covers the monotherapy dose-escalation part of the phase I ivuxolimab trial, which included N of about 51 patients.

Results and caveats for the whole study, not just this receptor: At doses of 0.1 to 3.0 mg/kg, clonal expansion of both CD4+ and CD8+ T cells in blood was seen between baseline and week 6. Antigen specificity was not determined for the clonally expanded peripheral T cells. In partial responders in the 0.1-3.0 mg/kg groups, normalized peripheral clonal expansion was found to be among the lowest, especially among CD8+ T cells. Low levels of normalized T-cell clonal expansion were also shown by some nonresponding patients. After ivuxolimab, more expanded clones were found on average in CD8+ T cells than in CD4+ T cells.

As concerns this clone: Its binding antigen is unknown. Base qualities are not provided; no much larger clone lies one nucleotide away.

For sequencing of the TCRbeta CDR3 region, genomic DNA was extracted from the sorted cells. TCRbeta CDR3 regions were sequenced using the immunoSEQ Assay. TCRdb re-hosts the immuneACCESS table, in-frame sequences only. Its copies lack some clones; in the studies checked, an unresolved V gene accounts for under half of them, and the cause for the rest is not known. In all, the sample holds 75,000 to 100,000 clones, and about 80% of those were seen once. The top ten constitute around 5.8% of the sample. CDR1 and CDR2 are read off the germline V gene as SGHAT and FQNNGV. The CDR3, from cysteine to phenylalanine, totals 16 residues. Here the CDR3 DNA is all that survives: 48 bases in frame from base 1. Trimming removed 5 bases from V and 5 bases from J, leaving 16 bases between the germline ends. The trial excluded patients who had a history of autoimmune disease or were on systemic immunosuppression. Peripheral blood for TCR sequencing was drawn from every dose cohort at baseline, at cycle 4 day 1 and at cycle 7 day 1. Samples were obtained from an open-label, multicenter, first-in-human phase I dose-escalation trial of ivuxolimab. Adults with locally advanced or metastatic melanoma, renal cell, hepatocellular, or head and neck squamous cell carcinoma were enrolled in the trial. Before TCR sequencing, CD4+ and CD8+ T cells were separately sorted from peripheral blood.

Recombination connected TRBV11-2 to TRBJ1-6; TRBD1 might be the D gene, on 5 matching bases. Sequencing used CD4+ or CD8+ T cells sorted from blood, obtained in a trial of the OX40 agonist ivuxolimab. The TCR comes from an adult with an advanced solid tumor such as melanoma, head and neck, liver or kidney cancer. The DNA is TGTGCCAGCAGCCAATTCCGGGGACGGAATAATTCACCCCTCCACTTT. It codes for CASSQFRGRNNSPLHF.